This TCR beta chain came from a study of early T cells in non-severe SARS-CoV-2 infection. About the study: The chains were unpaired, and the sequenced material was bulk RNA from unsorted whole blood. Study-level points and caveats: Anti-spike CD8 responses were favored in VDJdb matching, and private and CD4 specificities were missed.

After removal of 3 bases from V and 6 bases from J, the junction contained 8 bases not matched to a gene. The CDR3 spans 16 residues. The germline CDR1 and CDR2 sequences are LGHDT and YNNKEL (reference sequence). This clonotype was counted only a few times. Its antigen remains unknown. The TCR library protocol attached unique molecular identifiers to the individual cDNA molecules. TCRdb passed the 5' RACE reads through MiXCR, listing each CDR3 protein once. The table has 40,000 to 55,000 distinct CDR3 sequences, around 10% seen once. This chain links TRBV3-1 with TRBJ2-2; the match to TRBD1 covers 9 bases. This TCR was recovered from an adult who was a healthcare worker with PCR-confirmed SARS-CoV-2 infection or an uninfected control (not recorded which). The sample was whole blood. The CDR3 here is CASSHATGGRSGELFF. CDR3 coding DNA: TGTGCCAGCAGCCATGCTACAGGGGGCCGGTCCGGGGAGCTGTTTTTT.